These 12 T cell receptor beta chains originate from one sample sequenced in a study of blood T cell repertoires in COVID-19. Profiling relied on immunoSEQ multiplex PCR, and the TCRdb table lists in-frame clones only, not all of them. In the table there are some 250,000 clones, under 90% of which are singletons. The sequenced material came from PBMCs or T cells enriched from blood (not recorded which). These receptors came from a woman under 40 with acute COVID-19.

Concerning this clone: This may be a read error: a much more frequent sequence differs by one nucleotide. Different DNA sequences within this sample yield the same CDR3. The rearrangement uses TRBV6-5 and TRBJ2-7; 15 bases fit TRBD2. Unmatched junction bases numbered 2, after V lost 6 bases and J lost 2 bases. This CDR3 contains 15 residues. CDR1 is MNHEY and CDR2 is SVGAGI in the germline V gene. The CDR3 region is CASSWTSGGAYEQYF. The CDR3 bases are TGTGCCAGCAGCTGGACTAGCGGGGGGGCCTACGAGCAGTACTTC.

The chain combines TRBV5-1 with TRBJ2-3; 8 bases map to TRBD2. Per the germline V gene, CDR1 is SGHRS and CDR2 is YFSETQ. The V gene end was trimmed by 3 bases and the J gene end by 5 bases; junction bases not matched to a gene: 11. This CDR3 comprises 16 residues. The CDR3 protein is CASSSGLGGGKDTQYF. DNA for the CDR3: TGCGCCAGCAGCTCCGGACTTGGCGGGGGGAAAGATACGCAGTATTTT.

The CDR3 region has the DNA TGTGCCAGCAGGGGCGAAAGCTCTGGAAACACCATATATTTT. This encodes CASRGESSGNTIYF. The chain couples TRBV7-8 to TRBJ1-3; D call uncertain. This CDR3 contains 14 residues. Trimming stripped 6 bases from V and 0 bases from J, with 9 bases between. Germline loops: CDR1 SGHVS, CDR2 FQNEAQ.

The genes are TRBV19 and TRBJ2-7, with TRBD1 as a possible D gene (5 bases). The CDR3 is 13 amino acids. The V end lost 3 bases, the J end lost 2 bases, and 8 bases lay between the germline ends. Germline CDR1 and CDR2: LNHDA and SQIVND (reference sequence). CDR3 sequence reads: CASSITRAYEQYF. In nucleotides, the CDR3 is TGTGCCAGTAGTATCACCAGGGCCTACGAGCAGTACTTC.

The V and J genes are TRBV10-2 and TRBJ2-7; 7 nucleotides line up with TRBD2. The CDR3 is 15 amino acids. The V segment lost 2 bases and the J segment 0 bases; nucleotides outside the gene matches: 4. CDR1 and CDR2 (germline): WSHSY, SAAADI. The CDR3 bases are TGCGCCAGCAGTGAGAGGGGAGGGGCCTCCTACGAGCAGTACTTC. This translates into CASSERGGASYEQYF.

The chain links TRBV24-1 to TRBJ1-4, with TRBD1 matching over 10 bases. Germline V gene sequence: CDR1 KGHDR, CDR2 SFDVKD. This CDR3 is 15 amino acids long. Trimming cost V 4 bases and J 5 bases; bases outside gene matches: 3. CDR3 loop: CATSEGQGGNEKLFF. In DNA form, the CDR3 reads TGTGCCACCAGTGAAGGACAGGGGGGCAATGAAAAACTGTTTTTT.

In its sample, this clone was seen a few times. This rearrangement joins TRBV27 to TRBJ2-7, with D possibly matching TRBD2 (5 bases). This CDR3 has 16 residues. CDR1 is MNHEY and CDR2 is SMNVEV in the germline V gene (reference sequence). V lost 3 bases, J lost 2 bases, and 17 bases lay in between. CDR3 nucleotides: TGTGCCAGCAGTTTTCGAGGCGGGTACACAACCTACGAGCAGTACTTC. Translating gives CASSFRGGYTTYEQYF.

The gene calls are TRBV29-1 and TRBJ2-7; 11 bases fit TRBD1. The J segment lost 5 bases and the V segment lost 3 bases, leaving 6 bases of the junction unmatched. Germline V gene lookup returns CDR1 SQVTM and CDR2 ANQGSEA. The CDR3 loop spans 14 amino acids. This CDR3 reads CSVDRGQGGNEQYF. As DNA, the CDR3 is TGCAGCGTTGATAGGGGACAGGGGGGTAACGAGCAGTACTTC.

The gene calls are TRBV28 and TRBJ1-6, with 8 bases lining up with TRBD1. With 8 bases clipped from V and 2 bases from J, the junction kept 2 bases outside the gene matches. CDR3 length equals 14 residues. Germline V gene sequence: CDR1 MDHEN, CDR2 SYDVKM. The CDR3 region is CASSGGTYNSPLHF. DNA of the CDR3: TGTGCCAGCTCAGGGGGCACCTATAATTCACCCCTCCACTTT.

CDR3 DNA sequence: TGCGCCAGCATCGGACAGGGGGCCTACGAGCAGTACTTC. Encoded protein: CASIGQGAYEQYF. The rearrangement uses TRBV10-2 and TRBJ2-7; TRBD1 matches at 10 bases. Germline V CDR1 and CDR2: WSHSY, SAAADI. The CDR3 covers 13 residues. Germline trimming cut 7 bases from V and 2 bases from J; bases unmatched to any gene: 2.

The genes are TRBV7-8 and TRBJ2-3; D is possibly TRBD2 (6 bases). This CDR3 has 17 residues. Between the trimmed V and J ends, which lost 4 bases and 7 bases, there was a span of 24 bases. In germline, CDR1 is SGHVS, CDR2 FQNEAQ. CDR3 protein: CASSSLGWRGALYTQYF. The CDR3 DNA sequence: TGTGCCAGCAGCTCCTTGGGGTGGCGGGGAGCACTTTATACGCAGTATTTT.

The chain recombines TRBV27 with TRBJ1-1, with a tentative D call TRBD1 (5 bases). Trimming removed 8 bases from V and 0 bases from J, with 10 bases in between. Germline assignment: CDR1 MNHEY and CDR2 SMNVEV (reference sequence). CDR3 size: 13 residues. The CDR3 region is CASGQTLNTEAFF. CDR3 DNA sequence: TGTGCCAGCGGACAAACACTGAACACTGAAGCTTTCTTT.